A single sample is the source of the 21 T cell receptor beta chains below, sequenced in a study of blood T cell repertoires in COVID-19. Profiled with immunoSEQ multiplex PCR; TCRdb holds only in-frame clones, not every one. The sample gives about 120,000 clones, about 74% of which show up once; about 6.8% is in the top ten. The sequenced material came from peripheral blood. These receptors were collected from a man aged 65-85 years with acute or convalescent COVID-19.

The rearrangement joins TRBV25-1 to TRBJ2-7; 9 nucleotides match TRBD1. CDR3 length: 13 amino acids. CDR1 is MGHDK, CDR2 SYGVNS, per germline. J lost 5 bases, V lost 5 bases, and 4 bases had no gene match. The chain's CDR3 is CASSNRGRHEQYF. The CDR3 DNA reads TGTGCCAGCAGTAACAGGGGGCGCCACGAGCAGTACTTC.

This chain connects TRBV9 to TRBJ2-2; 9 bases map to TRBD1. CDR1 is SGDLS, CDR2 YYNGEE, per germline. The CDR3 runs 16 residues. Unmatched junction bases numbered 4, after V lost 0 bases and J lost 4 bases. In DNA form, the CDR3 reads TGTGCCAGCAGCGTAGGGGGGACAGGGATCACCGGGGAGCTGTTTTTT. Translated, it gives CASSVGGTGITGELFF.

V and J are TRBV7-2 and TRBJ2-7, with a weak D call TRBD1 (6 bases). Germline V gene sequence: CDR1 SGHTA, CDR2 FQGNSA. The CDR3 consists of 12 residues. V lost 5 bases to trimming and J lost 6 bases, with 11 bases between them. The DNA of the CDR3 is TGTGCCAGCAGCGTACCCAGGGGCGAGCAGTACTTC. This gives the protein CASSVPRGEQYF. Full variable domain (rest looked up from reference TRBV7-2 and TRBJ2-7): GAGVSQSPSNKVTEKGKDVELRCDPISGHTALYWYRQSLGQGLEFLIYFQGNSAPDKSGLPSDRFSAERTGGSVSTLTIQRTQQEDSAVYLCASSVPRGEQYFGPGTRLTVT.

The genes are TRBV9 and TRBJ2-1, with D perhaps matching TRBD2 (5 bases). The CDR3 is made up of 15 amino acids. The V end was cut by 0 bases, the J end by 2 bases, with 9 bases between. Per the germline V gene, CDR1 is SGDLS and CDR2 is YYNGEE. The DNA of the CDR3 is TGTGCCAGCAGCGTAGGAGGGAACACCTACAATGAGCAGTTCTTC. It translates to CASSVGGNTYNEQFF.

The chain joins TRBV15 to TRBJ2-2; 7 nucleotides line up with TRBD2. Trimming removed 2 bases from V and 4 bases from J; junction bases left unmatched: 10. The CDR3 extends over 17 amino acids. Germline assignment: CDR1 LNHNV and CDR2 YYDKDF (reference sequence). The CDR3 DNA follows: TGTGCCACCAGCAGAACTAGCGCATCCCTGAGCACCGGGGAGCTGTTTTTT. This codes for CATSRTSASLSTGELFF.

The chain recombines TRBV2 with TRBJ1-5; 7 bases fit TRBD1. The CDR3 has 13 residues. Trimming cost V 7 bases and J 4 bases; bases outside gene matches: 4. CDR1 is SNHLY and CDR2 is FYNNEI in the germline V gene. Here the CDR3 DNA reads TGTGCCAGCACCGAACAGGGGAATCAGCCCCAGCATTTT. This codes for CASTEQGNQPQHF.

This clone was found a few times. CDR3 amino acids: CASSVGLAGVEQYF. CDR3 sequence (DNA): TGTGCCAGCAGCGTGGGACTAGCGGGAGTCGAGCAGTACTTC. The chain links TRBV9 to TRBJ2-7; the match to TRBD2 covers 14 bases. CDR3 size: 14 residues. Germline CDR1 reads SGDLS; CDR2 reads YYNGEE. J was trimmed by 6 bases and V by 2 bases; bases with no gene match: 1.

The CDR3 protein is CAWDGGSADTQYF. In DNA, the CDR3 is TGTGCCTGGGACGGGGGGTCCGCAGATACGCAGTATTTT. The chain couples TRBV30 to TRBJ2-3; 7 bases are shared with TRBD2. CDR3 length: 13 residues. Germline CDR1 GTSNPN, CDR2 SVGIG (reference sequence). V trimming: 5 bases; J trimming: 4 bases; junction bases outside the gene matches: 6.

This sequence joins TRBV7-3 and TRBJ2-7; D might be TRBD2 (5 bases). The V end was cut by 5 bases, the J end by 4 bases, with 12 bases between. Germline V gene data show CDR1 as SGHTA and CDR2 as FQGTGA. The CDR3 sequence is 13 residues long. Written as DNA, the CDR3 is TGTGCCAGCAGCCAGGACTCTTATTACGAGCAGTACTTC. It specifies CASSQDSYYEQYF. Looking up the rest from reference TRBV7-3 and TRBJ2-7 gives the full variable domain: GAGVSQTPSNKVTEKGKYVELRCDPISGHTALYWYRQSLGQGPEFLIYFQGTGAADDSGLPNDRFFAVRPEGSVSTLKIQRTERGDSAVYLCASSQDSYYEQYFGPGTRLTVT.

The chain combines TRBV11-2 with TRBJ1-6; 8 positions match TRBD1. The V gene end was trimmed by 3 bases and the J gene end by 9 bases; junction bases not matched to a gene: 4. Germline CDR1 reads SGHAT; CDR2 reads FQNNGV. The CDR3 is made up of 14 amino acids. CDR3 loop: CASSFETGGSPLHF. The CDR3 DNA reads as TGTGCCAGCAGCTTCGAAACAGGGGGTTCACCCCTCCACTTT. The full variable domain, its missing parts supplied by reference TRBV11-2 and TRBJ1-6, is EAGVAQSPRYKIIEKRQSVAFWCNPISGHATLYWYQQILGQGPKLLIQFQNNGVVDDSQLPKDRFSAERLKGVDSTLKIQPAKLEDSAVYLCASSFETGGSPLHFGNGTRLTVT.

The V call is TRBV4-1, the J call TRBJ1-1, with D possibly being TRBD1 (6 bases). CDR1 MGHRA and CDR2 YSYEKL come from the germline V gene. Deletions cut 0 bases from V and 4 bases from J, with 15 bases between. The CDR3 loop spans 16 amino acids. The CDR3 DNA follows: TGCGCCAGCAGCCAAGATGCAGGGGATCGGGGCACTGAAGCTTTCTTT. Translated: CASSQDAGDRGTEAFF.

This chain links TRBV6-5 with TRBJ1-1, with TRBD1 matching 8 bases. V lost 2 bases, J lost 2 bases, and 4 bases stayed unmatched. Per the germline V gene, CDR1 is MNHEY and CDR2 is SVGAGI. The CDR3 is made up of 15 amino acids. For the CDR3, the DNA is TGTGCCAGCAGTTACCAGGGACAGGCTAACACTGAAGCTTTCTTT. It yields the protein CASSYQGQANTEAFF.

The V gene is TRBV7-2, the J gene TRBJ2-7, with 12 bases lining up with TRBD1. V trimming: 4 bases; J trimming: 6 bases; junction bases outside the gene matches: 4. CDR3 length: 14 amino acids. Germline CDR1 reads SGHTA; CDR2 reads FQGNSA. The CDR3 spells CASSYPGQGAEQYF. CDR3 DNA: TGTGCCAGCAGCTACCCGGGACAGGGGGCCGAGCAGTACTTC. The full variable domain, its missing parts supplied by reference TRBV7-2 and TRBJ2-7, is GAGVSQSPSNKVTEKGKDVELRCDPISGHTALYWYRQSLGQGLEFLIYFQGNSAPDKSGLPSDRFSAERTGGSVSTLTIQRTQQEDSAVYLCASSYPGQGAEQYFGPGTRLTVT.

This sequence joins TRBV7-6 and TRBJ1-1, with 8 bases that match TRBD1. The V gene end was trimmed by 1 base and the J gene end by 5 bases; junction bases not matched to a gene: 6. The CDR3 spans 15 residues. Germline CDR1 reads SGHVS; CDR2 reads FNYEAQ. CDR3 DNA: TGTGCCAGCAGCTTAGGGACAGGGTTCGGGACTGAAGCTTTCTTT. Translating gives CASSLGTGFGTEAFF.

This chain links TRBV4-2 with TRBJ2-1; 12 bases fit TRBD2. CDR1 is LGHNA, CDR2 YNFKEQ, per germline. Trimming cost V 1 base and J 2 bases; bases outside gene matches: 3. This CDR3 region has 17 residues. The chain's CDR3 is CASSQGWTSGAYNEQFF. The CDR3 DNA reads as TGTGCCAGCAGCCAAGGTTGGACTAGCGGGGCCTACAATGAGCAGTTCTTC.

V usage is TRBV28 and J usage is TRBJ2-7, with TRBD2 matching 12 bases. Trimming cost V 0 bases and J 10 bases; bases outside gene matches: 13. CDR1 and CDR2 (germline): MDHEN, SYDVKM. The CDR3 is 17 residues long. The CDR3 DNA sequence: TGTGCCAGCAGTTTATGGACTAGCGGGAGTACCCCTCTGGAACAGTACTTC. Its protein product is CASSLWTSGSTPLEQYF.

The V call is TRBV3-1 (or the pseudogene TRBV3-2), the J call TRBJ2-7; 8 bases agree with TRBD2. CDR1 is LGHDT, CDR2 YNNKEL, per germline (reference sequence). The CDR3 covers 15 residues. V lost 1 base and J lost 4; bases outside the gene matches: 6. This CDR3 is CASSQGSGGGYEQYF. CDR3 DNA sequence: TGTGCCAGCAGCCAAGGGTCGGGCGGGGGGTACGAGCAGTACTTC.

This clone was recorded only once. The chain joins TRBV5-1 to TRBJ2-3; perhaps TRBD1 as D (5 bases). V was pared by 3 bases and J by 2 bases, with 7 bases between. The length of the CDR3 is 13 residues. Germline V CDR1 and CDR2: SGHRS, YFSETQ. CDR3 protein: CASSSRATDTQYF. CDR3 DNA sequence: TGCGCCAGCAGCTCCAGGGCCACAGATACGCAGTATTTT.

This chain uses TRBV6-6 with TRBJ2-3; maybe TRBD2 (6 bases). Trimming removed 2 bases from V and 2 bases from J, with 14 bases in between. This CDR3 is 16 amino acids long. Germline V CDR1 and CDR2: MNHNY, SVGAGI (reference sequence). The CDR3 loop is CASSYRRGAVTDTQYF. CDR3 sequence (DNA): TGTGCCAGCAGTTACCGGCGGGGAGCGGTCACAGATACGCAGTATTTT.

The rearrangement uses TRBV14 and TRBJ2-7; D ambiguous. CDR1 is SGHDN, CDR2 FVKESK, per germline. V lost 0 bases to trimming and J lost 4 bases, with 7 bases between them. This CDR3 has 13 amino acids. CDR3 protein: CASSQDLGYEQYF. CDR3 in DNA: TGTGCCAGCAGCCAAGATCTAGGTTACGAGCAGTACTTC. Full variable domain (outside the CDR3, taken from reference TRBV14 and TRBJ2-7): EAGVTQFPSHSVIEKGQTVTLRCDPISGHDNLYWYRRVMGKEIKFLLHFVKESKQDESGMPNNRFLAERTGGTYSTLKVQPAELEDSGVYFCASSQDLGYEQYFGPGTRLTVT.

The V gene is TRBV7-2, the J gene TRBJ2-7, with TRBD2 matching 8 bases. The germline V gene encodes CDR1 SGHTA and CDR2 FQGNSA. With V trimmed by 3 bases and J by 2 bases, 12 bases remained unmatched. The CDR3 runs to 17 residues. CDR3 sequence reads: CASSFQGVRREAYEQYF. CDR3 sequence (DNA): TGTGCCAGCAGCTTCCAGGGTGTAAGGCGGGAGGCCTACGAGCAGTACTTC.